Following are 21 T cell receptor beta chains from one sample sequenced in a study of blood T cell repertoires in COVID-19. Using immunoSEQ multiplex PCR, the repertoire was profiled, and TCRdb retains in-frame clones only, with some absent. This sample has some 33,000 clones, with approximately 80% found just once. The sample consisted of peripheral blood. The receptors here all came from a human donor in a cohort sampled during active COVID-19.

This clone turned up a few times. CDR3 protein: CAWSTGTSSGEQYF. CDR3 in DNA: TGTGCCTGGAGTACCGGGACTAGTTCTGGGGAACAGTACTTC. The chain joins TRBV30 to TRBJ2-7; 8 bases are a match to TRBD2. Trimming removed 2 bases from V and 10 bases from J; junction bases left unmatched: 13. The CDR3 sequence is 14 residues long. Germline CDR1 is GTSNPN and CDR2 is SVGIG (reference sequence).

The chain combines TRBV19 with TRBJ1-5, with D perhaps TRBD1 (6 bases). The ends were cut back, 4 bases at V and 2 bases at J, with 18 bases in the middle. The CDR3 loop spans 17 amino acids. Per germline, CDR1 LNHDA and CDR2 SQIVND (reference sequence). The CDR3: CASSRERQAGGNQPQHF. The DNA for the CDR3 is TGTGCCAGTAGTAGAGAAAGACAGGCGGGGGGCAATCAGCCCCAGCATTTT.

The chain is built from TRBV4-3 and TRBJ2-2, with 9 bases aligning to TRBD2. With V trimmed by 5 bases and J by 3 bases, 4 bases remained unmatched. Germline CDR1 LGHNA, CDR2 YSLEER. CDR3 length: 15 residues. CDR3: CASSSRGGDTGELFF. The CDR3 DNA follows: TGCGCCAGCAGCTCGCGGGGGGGCGACACCGGGGAGCTGTTTTTT.

The chain carries TRBV13 and TRBJ2-5; D not resolved. Germline loops: CDR1 PRHDT, CDR2 FYEKMQ (reference sequence). The length of the CDR3 is 17 residues. V dropped 1 base and J dropped 2 bases, with 17 bases sitting between them. The CDR3 nucleotides read TGTGCCAGCAGCTTAGTTTACGTTGGCGGAACACAAGAGACCCAGTACTTC. This encodes CASSLVYVGGTQETQYF. Drawing the rest from reference TRBV13 and TRBJ2-5, the complete variable domain is AAGVIQSPRHLIKEKRETATLKCYPIPRHDTVYWYQQGPGQDPQFLISFYEKMQSDKGSIPDRFSAQQFSDYHSELNMSSLELGDSALYFCASSLVYVGGTQETQYFGPGTRLLVL.

The chain combines TRBV5-4 with TRBJ2-2; 8 bases map to TRBD1. With 4 bases clipped from V and 6 bases from J, the junction kept 8 bases outside the gene matches. The CDR3 covers 15 residues. CDR1 and CDR2 from the germline V gene are SGHNT and YYREEE (reference sequence). CDR3 sequence reads: CASSRQTGAAGELFF. In DNA, the CDR3 is TGTGCCAGCAGCCGCCAGACAGGGGCTGCCGGGGAGCTGTTTTTT.

The chain carries TRBV27 and TRBJ2-7, with D maybe TRBD1 (6 bases). This CDR3 contains 13 residues. CDR1 and CDR2 from the germline V gene are MNHEY and SMNVEV (reference sequence). Trimming took 7 bases from V and 5 from J, leaving 15 bases between them. CDR3 in amino acids: CASTRHDRNEQYF. The CDR3 DNA reads as TGTGCCAGCACCCGACACGACAGGAACGAGCAGTACTTC.

The rearrangement joins TRBV19 to TRBJ1-2, with 7 positions matching TRBD1. The CDR3 is 15 residues long. The germline V gene encodes CDR1 LNHDA and CDR2 SQIVND (reference sequence). With 3 bases clipped from V and 2 bases from J, the junction kept 6 bases outside the gene matches. CDR3 in DNA: TGTGCCAGTAGTATTAGACAGGGTGGGAACTATGGCTACACCTTC. This translates into CASSIRQGGNYGYTF.

The genes are TRBV18 and TRBJ2-7; weak D call: TRBD1 (5 bases). This CDR3 is built from 14 residues. Trimming removed 3 bases from V and 3 bases from J, with 12 bases in between. Germline CDR1 KGHSH, CDR2 LQKENI. This CDR3 is CASSPEGQDYEQYF. The CDR3 DNA follows: TGTGCCAGCTCACCGGAAGGACAAGACTACGAGCAGTACTTC. The full variable domain, with the rest looked up from reference TRBV18 and TRBJ2-7, is NAGVMQNPRHLVRRRGQEARLRCSPMKGHSHVYWYRQLPEEGLKFMVYLQKENIIDESGMPKERFSAEFPKEGPSILRIQQVVRGDSAAYFCASSPEGQDYEQYFGPGTRLTVT.

The chain employs TRBV7-6 and TRBJ1-4; D remains ambiguous. The germline V gene has CDR1 SGHVS and CDR2 FNYEAQ. The CDR3 sequence is 11 residues long. The V gene lost 4 bases and the J gene lost 12 bases, with 9 bases spanning the gap. The DNA for the CDR3 is TGTGCCAGCAGCTCCAACACAGAACTGTTTTTT. It specifies CASSSNTELFF.

As regards this clone: A read error may account for a junction end that differs from germline. This chain joins TRBV7-2 and TRBJ2-7, with 8 bases lining up with TRBD2. The germline CDR1 and CDR2 sequences are SGHTA and FQGNSA. This CDR3 has 13 residues. This chain's CDR3 is CASSWSGSYEQYF. The CDR3, as DNA: TGTGCCAGCAGCTGGAGCGGGAGTTACGAACAGTACTTC. Supplemented by reference TRBV7-2 and TRBJ2-7, the full variable domain reads GAGVSQSPSNKVTEKGKDVELRCDPISGHTALYWYRQSLGQGLEFLIYFQGNSAPDKSGLPSDRFSAERTGGSVSTLTIQRTQQEDSAVYLCASSWSGSYEQYFGPGTRLTVT.

The gene calls are TRBV10-2 and TRBJ2-1, with D maybe TRBD1 (5 bases). The CDR3 sequence is 12 residues long. V was pared by 4 bases and J by 8 bases, with 9 bases between. Germline V CDR1 and CDR2: WSHSY, SAAADI. CDR3 bases: TGCGCCAGCAGTGTCAGGGCGGATGAGCAGTTCTTC. It encodes CASSVRADEQFF.

The chain recombines TRBV18 with TRBJ1-4; weak D call: TRBD1 (5 bases). The germline V gene has CDR1 KGHSH and CDR2 LQKENI. This CDR3 spans 14 amino acids. Trimming took off 3 bases at V and 8 bases at J, with 13 bases between the two ends. The chain's CDR3 is CASSPALGPEKLFF. As DNA, the CDR3 is TGTGCCAGCTCACCTGCATTGGGGCCCGAAAAACTGTTTTTT.

The V and J genes are TRBV4-2 and TRBJ2-7; 7 bases line up with TRBD2. Germline V gene sequence: CDR1 LGHNA, CDR2 YNFKEQ. Trimming at V came to 2 bases and at J to 3 bases, leaving 4 bases not matched to a gene. This CDR3 has 14 amino acids. The CDR3 spells CASSQTGTNYEQYF. The CDR3 region has the DNA TGTGCCAGCAGCCAAACCGGGACTAACTACGAGCAGTACTTC.

This chain joins TRBV19 and TRBJ2-1, with no clear D. The germline gives CDR1 LNHDA, CDR2 SQIVND (reference sequence). Trimming cost V 1 base and J 9 bases, with 16 bases left between them. This CDR3 comprises 15 residues. CDR3 protein: CASSIVTASLGEQFF. The CDR3 bases are TGTGCCAGTAGTATAGTTACAGCATCCCTCGGTGAGCAGTTCTTC.

This clone appeared once. The chain uses TRBV28 and TRBJ1-2; D gene unclear. The CDR3 runs to 10 residues. Germline loops: CDR1 MDHEN, CDR2 SYDVKM. V lost 8 bases to trimming and J lost 7 bases, with 8 bases between them. The chain's CDR3 is CASQRGGYTF. The CDR3 DNA sequence: TGTGCCAGCCAGAGAGGTGGCTACACCTTC.

The CDR3 DNA sequence: TGTGCCAGTACCCTACGGACAGGGCGGGTTGGGGCCCAGCATTTT. Protein sequence: CASTLRTGRVGAQHF. The V gene is TRBV19, the J gene TRBJ1-5, with 8 bases matching TRBD1. J was trimmed by 11 bases and V by 7 bases; bases with no gene match: 16. Per the germline V gene, CDR1 is LNHDA and CDR2 is SQIVND (reference sequence). There are 15 residues in the CDR3.

The chain joins TRBV5-1 to TRBJ1-6, with no clear D. The CDR3 extends over 15 amino acids. Germline CDR1 is SGHRS and CDR2 is YFSETQ. V gave up 0 bases and J gave up 7 bases, with 11 bases separating them. DNA of the CDR3: TGCGCCAGCAGCTTGGTAACGGGGATCAATTCACCCCTCCACTTT. Its protein is CASSLVTGINSPLHF.

J is TRBJ2-3 and V is TRBV19, with D perhaps TRBD2 (6 bases). This CDR3 has 16 amino acids. Germline CDR1 reads LNHDA; CDR2 reads SQIVND (reference sequence). Trimming left V 6 bases short and J 2 bases short, with 18 bases between. CDR3 DNA sequence: TGTGCCAGTAGCCCTCCGGGACTCTGGACCACAGATACGCAGTATTTT. This encodes CASSPPGLWTTDTQYF. The full variable domain, its missing parts supplied by reference TRBV19 and TRBJ2-3, is DGGITQSPKYLFRKEGQNVTLSCEQNLNHDAMYWYRQDPGQGLRLIYYSQIVNDFQKGDIAEGYSVSREKKESFPLTVTSAQKNPTAFYLCASSPPGLWTTDTQYFGPGTRLTVL.

This clone was recorded a few times. The chain recombines TRBV7-9 with TRBJ2-5, with 8 bases matching TRBD2. Germline assignment: CDR1 SEHNR and CDR2 FQNEAQ (reference sequence). The ends lost 0 bases at V and 3 bases at J; junction bases unmatched: 6. The CDR3 runs 16 residues. Written as DNA, the CDR3 is TGTGCCAGCAGCTTAGCCTGGCGGGGGGTCAAAGAGACCCAGTACTTC. This sequence encodes CASSLAWRGVKETQYF. The full variable domain, with the rest looked up from reference TRBV7-9 and TRBJ2-5, is DTGVSQNPRHKITKRGQNVTFRCDPISEHNRLYWYRQTLGQGPEFLTYFQNEAQLEKSRLLSDRFSAERPKGSFSTLEIQRTEQGDSAMYLCASSLAWRGVKETQYFGPGTRLLVL.

The rearrangement links TRBV3-1 (or the pseudogene TRBV3-2) to TRBJ2-1, with 11 bases aligning to TRBD1. V lost 1 base and J lost 6; bases outside the gene matches: 5. The length of the CDR3 is 16 residues. Looked up from germline, CDR1 is LGHDT and CDR2 is YNNKEL (reference sequence). DNA for the CDR3: TGTGCCAGCAGCCAAGTCCCCGGGACAGGGGGCAATGAGCAGTTCTTC. Its translation is CASSQVPGTGGNEQFF.

V is TRBV19 and J is TRBJ1-6, with TRBD1 identical over 7 bases. J gave up 13 bases and V 5 bases, and 8 bases lay outside the gene matches. Per germline, CDR1 LNHDA and CDR2 SQIVND (reference sequence). This CDR3 comprises 13 residues. The CDR3 reads CASSSQGGGPLHF. The CDR3 coding sequence is TGTGCCAGTAGTTCCCAGGGGGGTGGGCCCCTCCACTTT. Looking up the rest from reference TRBV19 and TRBJ1-6 gives the full variable domain: DGGITQSPKYLFRKEGQNVTLSCEQNLNHDAMYWYRQDPGQGLRLIYYSQIVNDFQKGDIAEGYSVSREKKESFPLTVTSAQKNPTAFYLCASSSQGGGPLHFGNGTRLTVT.